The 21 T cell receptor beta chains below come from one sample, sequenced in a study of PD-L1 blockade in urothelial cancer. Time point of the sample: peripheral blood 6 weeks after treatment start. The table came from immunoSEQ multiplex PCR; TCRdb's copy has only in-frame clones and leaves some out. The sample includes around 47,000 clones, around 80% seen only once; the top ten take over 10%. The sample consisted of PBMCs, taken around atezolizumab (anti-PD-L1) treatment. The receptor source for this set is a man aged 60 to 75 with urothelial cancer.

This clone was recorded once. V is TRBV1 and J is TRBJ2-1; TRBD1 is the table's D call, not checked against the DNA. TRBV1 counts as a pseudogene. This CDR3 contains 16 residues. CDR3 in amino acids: CTSSQDLGTGGHEQFF. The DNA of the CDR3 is TGCACCAGCAGCCAAGATTTAGGGACAGGGGGACATGAGCAGTTCTTC.

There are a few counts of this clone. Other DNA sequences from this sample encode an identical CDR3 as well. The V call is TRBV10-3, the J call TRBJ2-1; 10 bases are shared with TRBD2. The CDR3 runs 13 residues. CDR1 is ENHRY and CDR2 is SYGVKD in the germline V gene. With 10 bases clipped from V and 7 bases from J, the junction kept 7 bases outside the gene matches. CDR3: CATLAGEGNEQFF. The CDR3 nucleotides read TGTGCCACCCTAGCGGGAGAAGGTAATGAGCAGTTCTTC.

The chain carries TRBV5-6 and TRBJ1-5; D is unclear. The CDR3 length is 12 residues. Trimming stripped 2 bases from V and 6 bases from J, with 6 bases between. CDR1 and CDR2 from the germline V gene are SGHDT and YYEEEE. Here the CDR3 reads CASSFSGQPQHF. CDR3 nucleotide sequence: TGTGCCAGCAGCTTTTCGGGTCAGCCCCAGCATTTT.

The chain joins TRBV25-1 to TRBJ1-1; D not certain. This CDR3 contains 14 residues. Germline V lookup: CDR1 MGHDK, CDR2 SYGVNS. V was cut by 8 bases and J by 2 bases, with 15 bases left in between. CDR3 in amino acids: CASQSGRVNTEAFF. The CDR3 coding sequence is TGTGCCAGCCAATCTGGGAGAGTAAACACTGAAGCTTTCTTT. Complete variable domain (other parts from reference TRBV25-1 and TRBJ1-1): EADIYQTPRYLVIGTGKKITLECSQTMGHDKMYWYQQDPGMELHLIHYSYGVNSTEKGDLSSESTVSRIRTEHFPLTLESARPSHTSQYLCASQSGRVNTEAFFGQGTRLTVV.

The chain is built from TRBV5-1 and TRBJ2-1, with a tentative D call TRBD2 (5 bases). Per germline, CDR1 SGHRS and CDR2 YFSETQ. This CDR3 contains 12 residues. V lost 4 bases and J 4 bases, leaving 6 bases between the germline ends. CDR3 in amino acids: CASSRTYNEQFF. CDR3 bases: TGCGCCAGCAGCCGGACTTACAATGAGCAGTTCTTC.

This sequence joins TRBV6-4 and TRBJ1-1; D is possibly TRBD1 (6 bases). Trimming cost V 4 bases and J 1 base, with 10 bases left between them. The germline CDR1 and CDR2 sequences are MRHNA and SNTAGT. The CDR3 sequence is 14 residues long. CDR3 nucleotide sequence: TGTGCCAGCAGTGCATCCAGGGGGAACACTGAAGCTTTCTTT. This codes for CASSASRGNTEAFF.

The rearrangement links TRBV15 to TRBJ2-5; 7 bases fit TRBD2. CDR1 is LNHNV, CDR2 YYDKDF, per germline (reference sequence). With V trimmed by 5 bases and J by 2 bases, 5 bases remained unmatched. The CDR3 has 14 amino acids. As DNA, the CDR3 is TGTGCCACCAGCGTCCCTAGCGGTCAAGAGACCCAGTACTTC. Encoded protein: CATSVPSGQETQYF.

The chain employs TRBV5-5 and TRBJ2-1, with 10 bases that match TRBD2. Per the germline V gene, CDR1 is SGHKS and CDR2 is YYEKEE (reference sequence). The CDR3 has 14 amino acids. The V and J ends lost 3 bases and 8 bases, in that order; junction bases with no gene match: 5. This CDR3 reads CASSSSSGSDEQFF. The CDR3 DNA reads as TGTGCCAGCAGCTCATCTAGCGGGAGCGATGAGCAGTTCTTC.

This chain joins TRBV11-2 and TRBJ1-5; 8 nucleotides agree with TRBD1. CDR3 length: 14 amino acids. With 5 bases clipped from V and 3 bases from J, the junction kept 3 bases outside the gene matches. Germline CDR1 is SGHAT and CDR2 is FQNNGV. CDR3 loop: CASSVDRVNQPQHF. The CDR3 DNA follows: TGTGCCAGCAGCGTGGACAGGGTCAATCAGCCCCAGCATTTT. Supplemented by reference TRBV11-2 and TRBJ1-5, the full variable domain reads EAGVAQSPRYKIIEKRQSVAFWCNPISGHATLYWYQQILGQGPKLLIQFQNNGVVDDSQLPKDRFSAERLKGVDSTLKIQPAKLEDSAVYLCASSVDRVNQPQHFGDGTRLSIL.

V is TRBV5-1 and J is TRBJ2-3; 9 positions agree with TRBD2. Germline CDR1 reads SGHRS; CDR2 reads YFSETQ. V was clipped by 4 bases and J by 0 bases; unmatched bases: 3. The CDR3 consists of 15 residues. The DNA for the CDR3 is TGCGCCAGCAGCCCTAGCGGGGCTAGCACAGATACGCAGTATTTT. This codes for CASSPSGASTDTQYF.

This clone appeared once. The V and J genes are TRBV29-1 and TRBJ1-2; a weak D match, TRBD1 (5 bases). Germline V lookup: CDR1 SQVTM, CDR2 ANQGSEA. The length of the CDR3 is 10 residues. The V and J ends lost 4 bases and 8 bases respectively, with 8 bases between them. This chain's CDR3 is CSVAGIGYTF. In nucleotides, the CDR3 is TGCAGCGTTGCAGGGATCGGCTACACCTTC.

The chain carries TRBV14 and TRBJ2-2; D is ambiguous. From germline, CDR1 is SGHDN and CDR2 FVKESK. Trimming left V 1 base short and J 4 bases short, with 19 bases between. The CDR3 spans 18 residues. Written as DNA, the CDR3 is TGTGCCAGCAGCCAAGGACACCCCTTCTTTGGTGGCACCGGGGAGCTGTTTTTT. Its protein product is CASSQGHPFFGGTGELFF.

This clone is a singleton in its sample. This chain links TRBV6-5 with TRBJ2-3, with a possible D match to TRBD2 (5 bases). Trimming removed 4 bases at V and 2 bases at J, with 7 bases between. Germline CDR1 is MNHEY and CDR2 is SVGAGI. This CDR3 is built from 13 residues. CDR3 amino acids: CASSSLATDTQYF. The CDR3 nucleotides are TGTGCCAGCAGTTCTCTAGCCACAGATACGCAGTATTTT.

The CDR3 region is CASGKTGDNTGELFF. The DNA for the CDR3 is TGCGCCAGCGGCAAGACAGGGGACAACACCGGGGAGCTGTTTTTT. V and J are TRBV5-1 and TRBJ2-2, with TRBD1 matching 8 bases. Germline loops: CDR1 SGHRS, CDR2 YFSETQ. This CDR3 is 15 amino acids long. V shed 7 bases, J shed 2 bases, and the junction held 7 bases outside the gene matches.

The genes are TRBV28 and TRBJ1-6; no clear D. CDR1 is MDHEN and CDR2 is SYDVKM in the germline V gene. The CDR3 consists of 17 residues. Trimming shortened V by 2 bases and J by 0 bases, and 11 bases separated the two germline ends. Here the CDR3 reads CASSLRHSSSYNSPLHF. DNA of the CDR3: TGTGCCAGCAGTTTAAGGCACAGTAGCTCCTATAATTCACCCCTCCACTTT.

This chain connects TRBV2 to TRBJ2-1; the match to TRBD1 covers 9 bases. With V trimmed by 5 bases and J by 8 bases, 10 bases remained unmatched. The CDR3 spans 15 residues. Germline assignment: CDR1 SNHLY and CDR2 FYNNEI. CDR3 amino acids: CASSTVRQGGDEQFF. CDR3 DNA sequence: TGTGCCAGCAGTACAGTAAGACAGGGGGGAGATGAGCAGTTCTTC.

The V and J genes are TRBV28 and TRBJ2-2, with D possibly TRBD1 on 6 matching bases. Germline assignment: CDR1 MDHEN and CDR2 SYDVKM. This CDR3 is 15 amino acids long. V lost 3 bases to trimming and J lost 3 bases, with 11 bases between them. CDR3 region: CASSFGQFDTGELFF. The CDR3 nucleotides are TGTGCCAGCAGTTTCGGACAGTTTGACACCGGGGAGCTGTTTTTT.

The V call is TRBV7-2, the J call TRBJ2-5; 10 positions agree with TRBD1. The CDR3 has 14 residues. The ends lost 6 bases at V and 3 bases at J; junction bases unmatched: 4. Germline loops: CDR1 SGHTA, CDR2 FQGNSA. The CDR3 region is CASSGQGVKETQYF. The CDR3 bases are TGTGCCAGCAGTGGACAGGGGGTAAAAGAGACCCAGTACTTC.

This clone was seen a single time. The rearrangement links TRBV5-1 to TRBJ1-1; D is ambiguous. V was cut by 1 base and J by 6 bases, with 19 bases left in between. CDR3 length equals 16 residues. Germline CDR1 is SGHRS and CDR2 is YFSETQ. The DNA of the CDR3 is TGCGCCAGCAGCTTGTACCCGACTCGTCAAGTCGCTGAAGCTTTCTTT. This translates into CASSLYPTRQVAEAFF.

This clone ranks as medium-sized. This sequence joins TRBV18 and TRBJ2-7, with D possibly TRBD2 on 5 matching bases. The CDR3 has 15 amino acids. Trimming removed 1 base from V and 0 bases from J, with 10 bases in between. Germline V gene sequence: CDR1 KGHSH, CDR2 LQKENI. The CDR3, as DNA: TGTGCCAGCTCACCACTCCCCCGGGGCTCCTACGAGCAGTACTTC. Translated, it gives CASSPLPRGSYEQYF.

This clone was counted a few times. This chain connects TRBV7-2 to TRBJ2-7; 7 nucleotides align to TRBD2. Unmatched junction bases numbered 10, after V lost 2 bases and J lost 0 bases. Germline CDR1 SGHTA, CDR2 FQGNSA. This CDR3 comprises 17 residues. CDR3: CASSLRDSRDYSYEQYF. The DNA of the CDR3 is TGTGCCAGCAGCTTAAGAGACTCTCGGGACTACTCCTACGAGCAGTACTTC.